The 12 T cell receptor beta chains presented below share a single source sample, sequenced in a study of molecular identifiers for immune sequencing clone quantification. TCRdb ran MiXCR on the PCR reads and lists one entry per CDR3 protein. The sample gives about 300,000 distinct CDR3 sequences, 20% to 25% of which show up once; about 0.81% is in the top ten. The sample was naive CD8+ T cells from blood, with Jurkat cell RNA spiked in. The subset here: FACS-sorted CD8+CD4-CCR7+CD45RA+ naive T cells. These receptors came from a human donor in good health. Some libraries in this study had Jurkat cell RNA spiked in.

Turning to this clonotype: Since a much larger clone is just one base distant, this may be a read error. The rearrangement links TRBV27 to TRBJ2-7; D unresolved. CDR3 size: 15 residues. V gave up 0 bases and J gave up 3 bases, with 12 bases separating them. Looked up from germline, CDR1 is MNHEY and CDR2 is SMNVEV (reference sequence). The CDR3 region has the DNA TGTGCCAGCAGTTTATCCACCCCGCAATACTACGAGCAGTACTTC. It codes for CASSLSTPQYYEQYF.

On this clonotype itself: A read error may explain this, as a much larger clone is one base away. The chain combines TRBV20-1 with TRBJ2-4; D is unclear. CDR1 is DFQATT and CDR2 is SNEGSKA in the germline V gene (reference sequence). V was shortened by 6 bases and J by 3 bases, with 27 bases between the two germline ends. The CDR3 contains 18 residues. The CDR3 coding sequence is TGCAGTGCCCCCTTCCATGAGGTTACCCAATTGGGCAAAAACATTCAGTACTTC. It yields the protein CSAPFHEVTQLGKNIQYF.

The chain joins TRBV4-2 to TRBJ1-1; 7 positions agree with TRBD1. Germline-derived CDR1 and CDR2 are LGHNA and YNFKEQ. The trim removed 4 bases at V and 0 bases at J, leaving 5 bases unmatched. The CDR3 loop spans 15 amino acids. The CDR3 loop reads CASSPTGRLNTEAFF. As DNA, the CDR3 is TGTGCCAGCAGCCCGACAGGGAGGTTGAACACTGAAGCTTTCTTT.

This chain joins TRBV19 and TRBJ2-3; unclear D gene. Germline CDR1 is LNHDA and CDR2 is SQIVND (reference sequence). This CDR3 comprises 19 residues. Trimming cost V 0 bases and J 4 bases, with 23 bases left between them. CDR3 protein: CASSIEVPRRLPRSDTQYF. CDR3 sequence (DNA): TGTGCCAGTAGTATAGAGGTACCGAGACGACTCCCAAGGTCAGATACGCAGTATTTT.

The gene calls are TRBV4-3 and TRBJ2-7; TRBD2 agrees at 9 bases. CDR3 length: 17 residues. Germline CDR1 is LGHNA and CDR2 is YSLEER. V dropped 0 bases and J dropped 3; count of bases not matched to a gene: 9. The CDR3 sequence: CASSQDAASGGYYEQYF. The CDR3, as DNA: TGCGCCAGCAGCCAAGATGCGGCCAGCGGGGGGTACTACGAGCAGTACTTC.

This clonotype was observed at least ten times. The chain carries TRBV29-1 and TRBJ1-1; D is unresolved. Germline V gene lookup returns CDR1 SQVTM and CDR2 ANQGSEA. This CDR3 spans 14 amino acids. V lost 4 bases and J lost 0, with 12 bases in between. The CDR3 DNA reads as TGCAGCGTTGTTTCTGAGGCTTTGAACACTGAAGCTTTCTTT. As protein: CSVVSEALNTEAFF.

This clonotype was seen many times. The chain uses TRBV27 and TRBJ2-2; 9 nucleotides align to TRBD1. Per germline, CDR1 MNHEY and CDR2 SMNVEV (reference sequence). This CDR3 region has 16 residues. V lost 4 bases to trimming and J lost 4 bases; unmatched junction nucleotides: 7. CDR3 sequence: CASSSGQGRVTGELFF. CDR3 bases: TGTGCCAGCAGTTCGGGACAGGGAAGAGTCACCGGGGAGCTGTTTTTT.

This clonotype appeared a few times. This rearrangement joins TRBV4-3 to TRBJ1-6; no clear D gene. CDR1 LGHNA and CDR2 YSLEER come from the germline V gene. V shed 1 base and J shed 5 bases, with 6 bases lying between them. This CDR3 contains 14 residues. The CDR3 reads CASSQGRDNSPLHF. CDR3 in DNA: TGCGCCAGCAGCCAAGGTCGGGATAATTCACCCCTCCACTTT.

This clonotype has at least ten counts. V is TRBV4-3 and J is TRBJ2-7, with unresolved D. The CDR3 runs to 14 residues. Per the germline V gene, CDR1 is LGHNA and CDR2 is YSLEER. Trimming removed 4 bases at V and 2 bases at J, with 12 bases between. CDR3 region: CASSPAWAAYEQYF. The CDR3 DNA follows: TGCGCCAGCAGCCCAGCCTGGGCAGCCTACGAGCAGTACTTC.

The gene calls are TRBV30 and TRBJ2-2; 8 bases align to TRBD2. There are 16 residues in the CDR3. Germline V CDR1 and CDR2: GTSNPN, SVGIG (reference sequence). V was pared by 0 bases and J by 1 base, with 4 bases of the junction left unmatched. The CDR3 coding sequence is TGTGCCTGGAGTGTACGAGCGGGGGTGAACACCGGGGAGCTGTTTTTT. It translates to CAWSVRAGVNTGELFF.

Notes on this clonotype: A clone one base away is much larger, so this may be a read error. The V call is TRBV28, the J call TRBJ2-3, with unresolved D. The length of the CDR3 is 15 residues. The germline gives CDR1 MDHEN, CDR2 SYDVKM. The CDR3: CASSKRKAYTNTQYF. CDR3 bases: TGTGCCAGCAGTAAACGCAAAGCATACACAAATACGCAGTATTTT.

For this clonotype: This could be a read error, since a much larger clone is one nucleotide away. V usage is TRBV9 and J usage is TRBJ2-5; D could derive from TRBD1 or TRBD2 (5 bases each). Germline CDR1 is SGDLS and CDR2 is YYNGEE. There are 15 residues in the CDR3. CDR3 sequence (DNA): TGTACCAGCAGCGTAGGAGGCAGGGCACAAGAGACCCAGTACTTC. This translates into CTSSVGGRAQETQYF. Complete variable domain (other parts from reference TRBV9 and TRBJ2-5): DSGVTQTPKHLITATGQRVTLRCSPRSGDLSVYWYQQSLDQGLQFLIQYYNGEERAKGNILERFSAQQFPDLHSELNLSSLELGDSALYFCTSSVGGRAQETQYFGPGTRLLVL.